This paragraph covers one T cell receptor beta chain sequence. The antigen it binds to is not known. It has no much larger one-base neighbor in the sample; base qualities were not kept. The immunoSEQ Assay, a bias-controlled multiplex PCR, was used to amplify TCRbeta CDR3 regions from genomic DNA. From the authors' description of their analysis: Nucleated cell counts per sample were estimated from amplification of reference gene primers within the assay. To quantify the absolute abundance of each unique TCRbeta CDR3 rearrangement, sequence reads were collapsed and filtered. Productive Simpson clonality was computed per sample as the square root of Simpson's diversity index over productive rearrangements. TCRdb provides this immuneACCESS table in a form limited to in-frame rearrangements. Some clones are lacking; in checked studies, under half of them reflect an unresolved V gene, and why the rest are absent is not known. From that table come the V and J calls and clone size; the DNA was used to work out D and trimming. Present in this sample are 120,000 to 150,000 clones, about 80% of which were seen just once. The top ten clonotypes cover 1.6% of the sample.

The CDR3 covers 15 residues, taking in both the cysteine and the phenylalanine. Just the 45-base CDR3 DNA is kept, in frame starting at base 1. V gives up 0 bases and J gives up 10 bases, and the segment between their germline ends measures 17 bases. CDR1 and CDR2 (SGHRS, YFSETQ) derive from the germline V gene. This sample is drawn from a study of blood T cell repertoires in COVID-19 (dated by TCRdb to 2020 to 2021). About the full investigation: Samples covering the acute and convalescent phases of COVID-19 were provided by collaborators in the United States, Italy and Spain. The material from the prospective study consisted of cDNA or gDNA derived from T cells, B-cell-depleted T cells, or PBMCs. Deeply sampled blood TCRbeta repertoires from subjects exposed to, actively infected with, or recovered from COVID-19 were included in the dataset. The repertoires were made available in a free public database intended to serve as a resource for research on the immune response to SARS-CoV-2. Samples were obtained from the ongoing ImmuneRACE study (first 160 participants) and from 1,254 subjects provided by 6 global collaborators. A de-identified subject ID, COVID-19 status, age in years and sex were almost always included in the sample metadata. Where HLA class I and class II types were available, the types were taken from metadata supplied by the sample provider, not from assay-based typing. General study outcomes and caveats: How much clinical and demographic metadata was included differed by source and by participant, and the metadata was provided uncurated.

Each collaborating institution followed its own protocols to collect whole blood in K2EDTA tubes. For TCRbeta analysis, collaborator samples were shipped as frozen whole blood, as isolated PBMCs, or as DNA extracted from either sample type. This TCR was recovered from a human donor in a cohort sampled during active COVID-19. The chain joins TRBV5-1 to TRBJ2-1; a tentative D call is TRBD2 (5 bases match). The sequenced sample consisted of peripheral blood. In nucleotide form, the sequence is TGCGCCAGCAGCTTGGGACTAAGTGATAGGGCCGAGCAGTTCTTC. It encodes CASSLGLSDRAEQFF.